These 12 T cell receptor beta chains share one sample of origin, sequenced in a study of vaccination effects on CD4 cells after COVID-19. Their target antigens are unknown. Method: immunoSEQ multiplex PCR; TCRdb's copy keeps in-frame clones and lacks some. The sample shows tens of thousands of clones, around 82% of them seen only once. Before sequencing took place, the ViraFEST assay used viral peptide pools to expand antigen-specific CD4+ T cells. Following an approximately ten-day culture, CD4+ T cells were purified. Each participant received a vaccine that was either BNT162b2 or mRNA-1273, given as two doses. The material was CD4+ T cells from PBMCs cultured with HCoV-OC43 spike peptides, obtained after COVID-19 vaccination. Subset noted: HCoV-OC43 spike overlapping peptide pool stimulation. The receptor source for this set is a human donor who received a COVID-19 vaccine.

This clone was counted only a few times. This chain uses TRBV28 with TRBJ2-2; 9 bases agree with TRBD1. CDR3 length: 16 amino acids. V was clipped by 5 bases and J by 5 bases; unmatched bases: 9. Germline values: CDR1 MDHEN, CDR2 SYDVKM. The CDR3 region has the DNA TGTGCCAGCAGTACTCCCGGGACAGGGAAAACCGGGGAGCTGTTTTTT. Translation gives CASSTPGTGKTGELFF.

This clone was counted once. V gene TRBV19 combines with J gene TRBJ2-3; 7 bases line up with TRBD2. The V and J ends lost 4 bases and 3 bases, in that order; junction bases with no gene match: 4. CDR3 length equals 14 residues. Germline values: CDR1 LNHDA, CDR2 SQIVND (reference sequence). CDR3: CASSSGGRTDTQYF. CDR3 DNA: TGTGCCAGTAGTAGCGGGGGTCGGACAGATACGCAGTATTTT.

This clone appeared a few times. V usage is TRBV5-1 and J usage is TRBJ2-3, with 8 bases that match TRBD2. From germline, CDR1 is SGHRS and CDR2 YFSETQ. J gave up 1 base and V 4 bases, and 8 bases lay outside the gene matches. The CDR3 spans 16 residues. The CDR3 region is CASSREGGPGTDTQYF. Written as DNA, the CDR3 is TGCGCCAGCAGCCGGGAGGGGGGGCCAGGCACAGATACGCAGTATTTT.

This chain connects TRBV3-1 (or the pseudogene TRBV3-2) to TRBJ2-5; TRBD2 agrees at 8 bases. The CDR3 consists of 15 residues. Per germline, CDR1 LGHDT and CDR2 YNNKEL (reference sequence). With V trimmed by 4 bases and J by 5 bases, 9 bases remained unmatched. CDR3 DNA sequence: TGTGCCAGCAGCCGAGGAAATAGCGGGGATGAGACCCAGTACTTC. Its translation: CASSRGNSGDETQYF.

The genes are TRBV19 and TRBJ1-1, with D possibly matching TRBD1 (6 bases). The CDR3 length is 16 residues. Germline lookup yields CDR1 LNHDA and CDR2 SQIVND (reference sequence). V lost 3 bases to trimming and J lost 1 base, with 15 bases between them. The CDR3 here is CASSIPAGAKNTEAFF. CDR3 nucleotide sequence: TGTGCCAGTAGTATCCCTGCAGGGGCCAAGAACACTGAAGCTTTCTTT.

The chain carries TRBV21-1 and TRBJ1-1; the table's D call, TRBD1, has no DNA check behind it. TRBV21-1 is annotated as a pseudogene. This CDR3 has 13 residues. CDR3 protein: CASSKTGNTEAFF. The CDR3 coding sequence is TGTGCCAGCAGCAAGACAGGAAACACTGAAGCTTTCTTT.

The chain links TRBV3-1 (or the pseudogene TRBV3-2) to TRBJ2-5; TRBD1 is a possible D gene (6 bases). The V and J ends lost 8 bases and 5 bases respectively, with 15 bases between them. Germline V gene lookup returns CDR1 LGHDT and CDR2 YNNKEL (reference sequence). The CDR3 covers 13 residues. CDR3 sequence: CASHQGRGETQYF. CDR3 nucleotides: TGTGCCAGCCACCAGGGGCGTGGCGAGACCCAGTACTTC.

This chain joins TRBV7-8 and TRBJ1-2, with D unclear. Germline CDR1 SGHVS, CDR2 FQNEAQ. The CDR3 extends over 15 amino acids. Deletions cut 5 bases from V and 0 bases from J, with 13 bases between. CDR3 sequence reads: CASSPRELSNYGYTF. Written as DNA, the CDR3 is TGTGCCAGCAGCCCCCGGGAACTTTCTAACTATGGCTACACCTTC.

The chain recombines TRBV2 with TRBJ2-5; D uncertain. Trimming took 8 bases from V and 1 from J, leaving 14 bases between them. CDR1 is SNHLY, CDR2 FYNNEI, per germline. This CDR3 region has 14 residues. Here the CDR3 reads CASAPNSLQETQYF. In nucleotides, the CDR3 is TGTGCCAGCGCCCCTAACAGTCTCCAAGAGACCCAGTACTTC.

V and J are TRBV6-5 and TRBJ2-1, with a tentative D call TRBD2 (5 bases). Looked up from germline, CDR1 is MNHEY and CDR2 is SVGAGI. The CDR3 extends over 15 amino acids. Trimming removed 0 bases at V and 3 bases at J, with 9 bases between. The CDR3 coding sequence is TGTGCCAGCAGTTACTCGGTCGGGATCTACAATGAGCAGTTCTTC. It codes for CASSYSVGIYNEQFF.

The chain carries TRBV5-6 and TRBJ2-3; 9 nucleotides agree with TRBD2. The length of the CDR3 is 16 residues. V lost 1 base and J lost 5; bases outside the gene matches: 8. CDR1 and CDR2 (germline): SGHDT, YYEEEE. The CDR3 DNA reads as TGTGCCAGCAGCTTGTCTGGGCGGGGGGGCGTAGATACGCAGTATTTT. This gives the protein CASSLSGRGGVDTQYF.

The CDR3 DNA follows: TGCGCCAGCAGCTCGGACAGTAACCCCTACGAGCAGTACGTC. Its protein product is CASSSDSNPYEQYV. The rearrangement uses TRBV5-1 and TRBJ2-7; possible D gene TRBD1, 6 bases. Deletions cut 3 bases from V and 2 bases from J, with 12 bases between. CDR1 is SGHRS and CDR2 is YFSETQ in the germline V gene. This CDR3 is 14 amino acids long.